One sample yielded the 2 T cell receptor beta chains listed below, sequenced in a study of blood T cell repertoires in COVID-19. Sequencing used immunoSEQ multiplex PCR; TCRdb keeps in-frame clones, though not all of them. The sample shows over 400,000 clones, 80% to 90% of them seen only once. The sample was peripheral blood. Receptor source: a human donor in a cohort sampled during active COVID-19.

There are a few counts of this clone. The chain is built from TRBV10-3 and TRBJ1-2; 10 nucleotides agree with TRBD1. The ends lost 8 bases at V and 2 bases at J; junction bases unmatched: 5. Germline assignment: CDR1 ENHRY and CDR2 SYGVKD. The CDR3 is 14 residues long. CDR3 sequence: CAIGTGALNYGYTF. The CDR3 DNA follows: TGTGCCATCGGGACAGGGGCTTTAAACTATGGCTACACCTTC.

This sequence joins TRBV3-1 (or the pseudogene TRBV3-2) and TRBJ2-1, with 14 bases aligning to TRBD2. Germline V gene sequence: CDR1 LGHDT, CDR2 YNNKEL (reference sequence). This CDR3 has 18 amino acids. With V trimmed by 5 bases and J by 0 bases, 6 bases remained unmatched. CDR3 sequence (DNA): TGTGCCAGCAGCTCACCGGGACTAGCGGGAGTCTCCTACAATGAGCAGTTCTTC. As protein: CASSSPGLAGVSYNEQFF.